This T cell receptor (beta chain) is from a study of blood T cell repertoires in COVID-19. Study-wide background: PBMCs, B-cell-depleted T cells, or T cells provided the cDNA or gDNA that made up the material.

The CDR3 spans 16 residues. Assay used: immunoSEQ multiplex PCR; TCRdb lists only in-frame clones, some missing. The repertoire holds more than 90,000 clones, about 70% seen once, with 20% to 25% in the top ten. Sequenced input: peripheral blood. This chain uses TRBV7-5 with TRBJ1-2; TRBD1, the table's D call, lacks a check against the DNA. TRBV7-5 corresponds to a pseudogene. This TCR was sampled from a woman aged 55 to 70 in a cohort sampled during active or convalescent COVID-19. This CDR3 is CVRSLGLGQGTEGYTF. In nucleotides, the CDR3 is TGTGTCAGAAGCTTAGGGTTGGGACAGGGGACGGAGGGCTACACCTTC.